A selection of T cell receptor beta chains follows, all from one sample in a study of blood T cell repertoires in COVID-19. TCRdb keeps only in-frame clones here, not all; method: immunoSEQ multiplex PCR. The data contain 410,000 or so clones, 89% of them singletons. Sequenced sample: peripheral blood. These receptors all stem from a woman aged 40 to 49 with COVID-19, enrolled during active disease. Each CDR3 is given with its conserved first and last residue. A D gene is named only where the DNA matches it firmly. Only some rows state a clone size, as once, few, many or a class for expanded clones.

V gene,D gene,J gene,clone size,CDR3 protein,CDR3 DNA
TRBV28,TRBD1,TRBJ2-7,.,CASSLGGQGPHEQYF,TGTGCCAGCAGTTTAGGGGGACAGGGGCCCCACGAGCAGTACTTC
TRBV4-2,TRBD1,TRBJ1-4,.,CASSPTQGAGEKLFF,TGTGCCAGCAGTCCTACTCAGGGGGCCGGTGAAAAACTGTTTTTT
TRBV28,TRBD1,TRBJ2-7,.,CASSLTGGSYEQYF,TGTGCCAGCAGTCTCACAGGGGGCTCCTACGAGCAGTACTTC
TRBV9,TRBD1,TRBJ1-5,once,CASSRDRGTTGHQPQHF,TGTGCCAGCAGCCGGGACAGGGGGACGACGGGGCATCAGCCCCAGCATTTT
TRBV7-2,TRBD2,TRBJ2-5,.,CASSPLAGMGTQYF,TGTGCCAGCAGCCCCCTAGCGGGAATGGGGACCCAGTACTTC
TRBV28,TRBD2,TRBJ2-3,.,CASSSPGGRGTDTQYF,TGTGCCAGCAGCTCCCCCGGGGGGAGGGGCACAGATACGCAGTATTTT
TRBV18,.,TRBJ2-1,.,CASSPPTKPVEQFF,TGTGCCAGCTCACCCCCCACCAAACCGGTTGAGCAGTTCTTC
TRBV11-2,TRBD1,TRBJ1-2,.,CASSFGQGFDGYTF,TGTGCCAGCAGCTTCGGACAGGGGTTCGACGGCTACACCTTC
TRBV9,TRBD1,TRBJ2-6,.,CASSAWGTGSSGANVLTF,TGTGCCAGCAGCGCGTGGGGGACAGGGAGCTCTGGGGCCAACGTCCTGACTTTC
TRBV19,TRBD1,TRBJ1-1,.,CASSMMTGPTEAFF,TGTGCCAGTAGTATGATGACAGGGCCAACTGAAGCTTTCTTT
TRBV28,TRBD1,TRBJ2-7,.,CASSRQGDSYEQYF,TGTGCCAGCAGTCGACAGGGAGACTCCTACGAGCAGTACTTC
TRBV28,.,TRBJ1-6,.,CASSSPAENSPLHF,TGTGCCAGCAGTTCCCCCGCGGAGAATTCACCCCTCCACTTT
TRBV27,.,TRBJ2-1,.,CASLRNEQFF,TGTGCCAGCTTACGGAATGAGCAGTTCTTC
TRBV6-5,.,TRBJ2-2,.,CASMVGGAGELFF,TGTGCCAGCATGGTCGGCGGAGCCGGGGAGCTGTTTTTT
TRBV28,.,TRBJ1-2,.,CASNQGTGYGYTF,TGTGCCAGCAACCAGGGAACGGGCTATGGCTACACCTTC
TRBV7-9,.,TRBJ1-5,.,CASSLGQTGNQPQHF,TGTGCCAGCAGCTTAGGACAGACAGGCAATCAGCCCCAGCATTTT
TRBV20-1,.,TRBJ1-1,.,CSASSQNTEAFF,TGCAGTGCTAGTTCCCAGAACACTGAAGCTTTCTTT
TRBV9,.,TRBJ1-1,once,CASSVVELEGTEAFF,TGTGCCAGCAGCGTAGTGGAACTCGAGGGCACTGAAGCTTTCTTT
TRBV5-1,.,TRBJ2-5,.,CASSSVLLQGQETQYF,TGCGCCAGCAGCTCGGTGCTCCTGCAGGGCCAAGAGACCCAGTACTTC
TRBV7-6,TRBD2,TRBJ2-7,.,CASSLAGSGRTYEQYF,TGTGCCAGCAGCTTAGCGGGTAGCGGGAGGACCTACGAGCAGTACTTC
TRBV27,TRBD1,TRBJ1-5,.,CASSFSTGGEQPQHF,TGTGCCAGCAGTTTCTCCACAGGGGGCGAGCAGCCCCAGCATTTT
TRBV7-9,.,TRBJ1-4,.,CASSLSLRGGVNEKLFF,TGTGCCAGCAGCTTATCTCTTCGAGGAGGGGTCAATGAAAAACTGTTTTTT
TRBV4-3,.,TRBJ1-6,.,CASSAQYNSPLHF,TGCGCCAGCAGCGCCCAGTATAATTCACCCCTCCACTTT
TRBV27,TRBD2,TRBJ2-1,.,CASSPPGLAAVF,TGTGCCAGCAGTCCTCCCGGACTAGCGGCCGTCTTC
TRBV18,.,TRBJ2-1,.,CASSQTPETSSQNEQFF,TGTGCCAGCTCACAAACCCCTGAAACTAGTTCCCAAAATGAGCAGTTCTTC
TRBV7-2,TRBD1,TRBJ1-4,.,CASSRKGAVGEKLFF,TGTGCCAGCAGCCGCAAGGGGGCCGTGGGTGAAAAACTGTTTTTT
TRBV15,.,TRBJ1-5,.,CATSPSASGTQPQHF,TGTGCCACCAGCCCTTCGGCCTCGGGTACTCAGCCCCAGCATTTT
TRBV28,TRBD2,TRBJ2-2,.,CASRIGLGASGIGELFF,TGTGCCAGCAGAATTGGTCTTGGAGCTAGCGGGATCGGGGAGCTGTTTTTT
TRBV18,.,TRBJ2-3,.,CASSPSEEDTQYF,TGTGCCAGCTCACCATCCGAGGAAGATACGCAGTATTTT
TRBV7-3,TRBD2,TRBJ2-1,.,CASSLKAGGLMDEQFF,TGTGCCAGCAGCTTAAAAGCGGGGGGGCTCATGGATGAGCAGTTCTTC
TRBV5-6,.,TRBJ1-3,few,CASSSPQGSSGNTIYF,TGTGCCAGCAGCTCCCCGCAGGGTAGCTCTGGAAACACCATATATTTT
TRBV6-1,.,TRBJ1-1,.,CASSVLDRGPGTEAFF,TGTGCCAGCAGTGTACTCGATAGAGGGCCCGGGACTGAAGCTTTCTTT
TRBV4-1,TRBD1,TRBJ1-2,.,CASSRPSGGWDGYTF,TGCGCCAGCAGCCGTCCTTCAGGGGGCTGGGATGGCTACACCTTC
TRBV4-2,.,TRBJ1-5,.,CASSQELVGGQPQHF,TGTGCCAGCAGCCAAGAGTTGGTGGGGGGTCAGCCCCAGCATTTT